This T cell receptor (beta chain) was profiled in a study of blood T cells in healthy people across ages (dated by TCRdb to the mid-2010s). About the full investigation: In model experiments, roughly one uniquely barcoded TCR beta cDNA molecule per two T cells was captured by template switching. The study analyzed two additional independent replicas of 1 million unique cDNA reads from the same blood draw for two donors, one aged 18 to 30 and one aged 80 or older. The donors were split into four age groups: young (average about 15 years), middle-aged (roughly 39), aged (about 62) and long-lived (over 75). To avoid experimental bias, donors of different ages were distributed randomly across sequencing lanes. To track age-related changes in TCR beta repertoire diversity, the study relied on deep sequencing normalized with unique cDNA molecular identifiers. The paper as a whole reports these results and caveats: Estimates of total diversity based on one million sequenced T cells were considered lower bounds and underestimates. Since profiling was done on bulk unsorted PBMCs, naive and antigen-experienced compartments could not be conclusively compared. Observed TCR beta diversity per million T cells fell roughly linearly with age, and a significant reduction was already apparent by age around 39. Because the CMV infection status of the donors was unknown, age-related changes in expanded clonotypes may potentially have been confounded. Compared with the aged group, more naive CD4+ T cells, fewer expanded clones and increased TCR diversity were shown by the long-lived group, suggesting age selection. A strong correlation was found between observed TCR beta diversity and the percentage of naive T cells measured by flow cytometry.

The 40 or so donors, aged about 6 to 100 years, were systemically healthy Caucasian individuals from Russia. Each donor gave around 9 milliliters of peripheral blood, collected into EDTA-treated Vacutainer tubes. Ficoll-Paque density-gradient centrifugation was used to isolate PBMCs, with at least 6 million obtained per sample. Trizol reagent was used to extract total RNA from the PBMCs, yielding at least 5 micrograms per sample. For every donor, an aliquot of PBMCs went through flow cytometry to measure the percentages of naive CD45RAhigh/CD27high T cells. The receptor library was made with 5' RACE. Sequencing relied on an Illumina HiSeq 2500. The second PCR ran for roughly 7 to 12 cycles and used a J-beta primer mix along with a sample-barcoded 5' primer. A template-switch 5' adaptor carrying 12 random nucleotides introduced a unique molecular identifier onto each TCR beta cDNA molecule. Each sample yielded at least 2.5 million CDR3-containing paired-end reads. The Mint cDNA synthesis kit, primed by a TRBC-specific oligonucleotide, was used to synthesize first-strand cDNA from all RNA. Following uracil-DNA glycosylase treatment, a first 18-cycle PCR with universal primers M1SS and BC2_uni_R was performed on all cDNA. Per the original workflow: Each sample was normalized by randomly selecting 1 million high-quality reads, each carrying a distinct molecular identifier. Instead of being binned into consensus sequences, reads with shared molecular identifiers were discarded. MiTCR, with a Q25 quality threshold and the strictest error-elimination algorithm, was used for CDR3 identification, clonotype clustering and error correction. A nonparametric unseen species model with Euler transformation was used to estimate lower-bound total TCR beta diversity. Using fastp at Q25 and MiXCR, TCRdb reprocessed the public reads and kept productive beta chains. Each entry merges the rows of one CDR3 protein and shows their most common DNA and genes. The V and J calls were not made by the authors but by TCRdb's processing. The sample profile shows more than 800,000 distinct CDR3 sequences; over 35% of them were found once. Approximately 20% of the sample belongs to the ten largest clones.

The junction shows trimming of 2 bases on V and 3 bases on J, and the gene matches do not reach 6 bases of it. There are 17 amino acids in the CDR3, from cysteine to phenylalanine inclusive. Kept here is only the CDR3 DNA, which spans 51 bases and is read in frame from base 1. As encoded in the germline V gene (reference sequence), CDR1 is LGHDT while CDR2 is YNNKEL. A note on this clonotype: There is no known antigen for this receptor. Base qualities are missing; no much larger clone stands one base away.

Specimen: blood. This clonotype was sampled from a woman aged 60-75 years in good health. Rearrangement joined TRBV3-1 to TRBJ2-7, and 14 junction bases match TRBD2. The DNA sequence follows: TGTGCCAGCAGCCAACCCACCGGGACTAGCGGGAGCTACGAGCAGTACTTC. This is translated as CASSQPTGTSGSYEQYF.